These 2 T cell receptor beta chains came from one sample sequenced in a study of vaccination and CD4 T cells after COVID-19 (dated 2022 in TCRdb). No antigens are known for them. The library was generated by PCR. The instrument was an Illumina iSeq 100. DNA from cultured CD4+ T cells underwent TCR sequencing with the Oncomine TCR Beta short-read assay at the Johns Hopkins FTIC core. The public reads were reprocessed in TCRdb via fastp at Q25 and MiXCR, keeping in-frame beta chains. All rows with the same CDR3 protein become a single entry with the most common DNA and genes. Present in this sample are 20,000 to 25,000 distinct CDR3 sequences, around 66% of which were seen just once. The ten top clones hold around 15% of the sample. The meaning of the sample's treatment or condition label: approximately 9-day PBMC culture with coronavirus spike peptide pools or control peptides (ViraFEST assay). The sequenced sample was CD4+ T cells from blood, cultured in vitro, obtained after SARS-CoV-2 vaccination. The receptors come from a human donor who received a COVID-19 vaccine.

The J gene is TRBJ1-1, the V gene TRBV20-1, with TRBD1 matching 10 bases. There are 15 residues in the CDR3. Germline CDR1 is DFQATT and CDR2 is SNEGSKA (reference sequence). V was pared by 0 bases and J by 1 base, with 2 bases of the junction left unmatched. The CDR3 nucleotides read TGCAGTGCTAGAGATTGGGACAGGGGGAACACTGAAGCTTTCTTT. Translation: CSARDWDRGNTEAFF.

Only one count was recorded for this clonotype. J is TRBJ2-3 and V is TRBV20-1; D gene unclear. This CDR3 comprises 13 residues. Germline V gene lookup returns CDR1 DFQATT and CDR2 SNEGSKA (reference sequence). V was pared by 5 bases and J by 1 base, with 10 bases between. CDR3 residues: CSAGRAGTDTQYF. The CDR3 coding sequence is TGCAGTGCTGGACGTGCGGGCACAGATACGCAGTATTTT.